This T cell receptor (beta chain) was retrieved from a study of vaccination and CD4 T cells after COVID-19. To note about this clonotype: Its matching antigen is unknown.

Indicated treatment: approximately nine-day PBMC culture with coronavirus spike peptide pools or control peptides (ViraFEST assay). The CDR3 consists of 13 residues. The V and J ends lost 6 bases and 6 bases respectively, with 13 bases between them. The Oncomine TCR Beta short-read assay was what sequenced the DNA obtained from cultured CD4+ T cells. MiXCR was run by TCRdb on the PCR reads, yielding one entry per CDR3 protein. The sample has 20,000 to 30,000 distinct CDR3 sequences, about 39% seen once; the top ten hold about a tenth. This clonotype was sampled from a human donor who had recovered from COVID-19. The V and J genes are TRBV12-3 or TRBV12-4 and TRBJ2-3; D remains ambiguous. The sample taken for sequencing was CD4+ T cells from blood, cultured in vitro. Written as DNA, the CDR3 is TGTGCCAGCAGAGATGTTAGGTCCGATACGCAGTATTTT. Protein: CASRDVRSDTQYF.